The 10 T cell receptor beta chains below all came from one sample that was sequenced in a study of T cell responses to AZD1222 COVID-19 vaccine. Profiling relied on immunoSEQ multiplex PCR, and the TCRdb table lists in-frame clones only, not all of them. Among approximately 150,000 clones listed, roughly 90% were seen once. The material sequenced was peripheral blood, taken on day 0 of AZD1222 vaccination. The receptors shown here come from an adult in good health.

CDR3: CASSLGATTGELFF. For the CDR3, the DNA is TGCGCCAGCAGCTTGGGGGCAACCACCGGGGAGCTGTTTTTT. The chain combines TRBV5-1 with TRBJ2-2; no firm D call. This CDR3 is built from 14 residues. With 0 bases removed from V and 4 bases from J, the gap between germline ends came to 7 bases. Germline V CDR1 and CDR2: SGHRS, YFSETQ.

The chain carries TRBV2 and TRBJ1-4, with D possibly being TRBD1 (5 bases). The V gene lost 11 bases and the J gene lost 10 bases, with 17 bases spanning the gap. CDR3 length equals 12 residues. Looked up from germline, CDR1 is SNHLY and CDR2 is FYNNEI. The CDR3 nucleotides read TGTGCCGCGGCGGGGGAGCTAGGAAAACTGTTTTTT. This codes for CAAAGELGKLFF.

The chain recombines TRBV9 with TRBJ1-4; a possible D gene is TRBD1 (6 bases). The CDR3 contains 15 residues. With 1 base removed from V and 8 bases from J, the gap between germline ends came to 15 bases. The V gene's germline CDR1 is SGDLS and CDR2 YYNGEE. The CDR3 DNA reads TGTGCCAGCAGCGTATTGGCAGGGGCGCGAGAAAAACTGTTTTTT. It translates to CASSVLAGAREKLFF.

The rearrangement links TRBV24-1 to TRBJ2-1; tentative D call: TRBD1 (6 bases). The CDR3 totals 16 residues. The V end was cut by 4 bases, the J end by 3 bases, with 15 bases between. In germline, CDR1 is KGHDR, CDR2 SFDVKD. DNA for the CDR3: TGTGCCACCAGTGACTCACAGGGATGGGGCTACAATGAGCAGTTCTTC. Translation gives CATSDSQGWGYNEQFF.

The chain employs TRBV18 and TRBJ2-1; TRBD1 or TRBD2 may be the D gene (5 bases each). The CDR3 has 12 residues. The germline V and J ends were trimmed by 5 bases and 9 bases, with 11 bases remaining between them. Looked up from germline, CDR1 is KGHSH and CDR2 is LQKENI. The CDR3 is CASSEGFGEQFF. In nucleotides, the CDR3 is TGTGCCAGCTCAGAGGGGTTCGGTGAGCAGTTCTTC.

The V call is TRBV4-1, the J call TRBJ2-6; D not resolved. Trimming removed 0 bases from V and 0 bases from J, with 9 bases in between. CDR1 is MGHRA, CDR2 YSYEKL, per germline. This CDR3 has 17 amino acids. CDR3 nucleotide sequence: TGCGCCAGCAGCCAAGATCAGACGGGCTCTGGGGCCAACGTCCTGACTTTC. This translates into CASSQDQTGSGANVLTF.

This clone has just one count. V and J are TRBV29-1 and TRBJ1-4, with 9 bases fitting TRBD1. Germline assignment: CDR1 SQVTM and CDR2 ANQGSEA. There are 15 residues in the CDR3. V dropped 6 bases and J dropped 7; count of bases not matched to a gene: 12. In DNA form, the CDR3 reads TGCAGCGTCTCATATACAGGGGGCGCGTTTGAAAAACTGTTTTTT. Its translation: CSVSYTGGAFEKLFF.

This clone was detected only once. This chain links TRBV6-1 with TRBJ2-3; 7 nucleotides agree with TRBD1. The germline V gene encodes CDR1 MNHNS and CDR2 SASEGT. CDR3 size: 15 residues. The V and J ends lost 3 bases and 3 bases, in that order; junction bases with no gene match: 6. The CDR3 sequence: CASSEGTEKTDTQYF. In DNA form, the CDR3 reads TGTGCCAGCAGTGAGGGGACAGAAAAGACAGATACGCAGTATTTT.

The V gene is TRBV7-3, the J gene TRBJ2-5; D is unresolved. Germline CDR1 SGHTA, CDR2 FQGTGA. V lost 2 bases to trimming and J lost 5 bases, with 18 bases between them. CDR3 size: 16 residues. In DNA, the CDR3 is TGTGCCAGCAGCTTAGGGGTCGATAGGATAGGGGAGACCCAGTACTTC. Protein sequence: CASSLGVDRIGETQYF.

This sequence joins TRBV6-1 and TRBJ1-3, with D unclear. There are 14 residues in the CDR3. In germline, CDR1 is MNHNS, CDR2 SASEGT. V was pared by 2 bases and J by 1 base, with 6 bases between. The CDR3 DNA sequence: TGTGCCAGCAGTGAATCGGATTCTGGAAACACCATATATTTT. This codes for CASSESDSGNTIYF.